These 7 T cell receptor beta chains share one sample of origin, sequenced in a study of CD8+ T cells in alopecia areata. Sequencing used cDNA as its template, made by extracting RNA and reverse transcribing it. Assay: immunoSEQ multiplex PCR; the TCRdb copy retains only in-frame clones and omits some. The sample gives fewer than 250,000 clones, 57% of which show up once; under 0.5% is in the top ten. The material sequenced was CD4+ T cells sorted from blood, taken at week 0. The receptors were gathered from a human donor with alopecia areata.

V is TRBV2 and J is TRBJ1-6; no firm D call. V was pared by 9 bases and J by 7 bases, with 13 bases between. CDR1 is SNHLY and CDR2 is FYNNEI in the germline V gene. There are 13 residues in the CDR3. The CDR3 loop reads CASQGTRNSPLHF. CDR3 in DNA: TGTGCCAGTCAAGGCACCAGGAATTCACCCCTCCACTTT.

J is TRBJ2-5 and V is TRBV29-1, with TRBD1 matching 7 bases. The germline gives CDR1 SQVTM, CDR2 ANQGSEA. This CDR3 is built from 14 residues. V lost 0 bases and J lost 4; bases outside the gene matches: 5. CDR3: CSVEDHRDRETQYF. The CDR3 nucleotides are TGCAGCGTTGAAGATCACCGGGACAGAGAGACCCAGTACTTC.

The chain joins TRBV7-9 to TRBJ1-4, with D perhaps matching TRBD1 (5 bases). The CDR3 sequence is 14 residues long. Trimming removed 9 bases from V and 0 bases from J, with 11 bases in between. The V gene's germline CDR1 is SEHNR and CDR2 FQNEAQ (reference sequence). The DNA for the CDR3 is TGTGCCAGTCAAAGAGGGGCAACTAATGAAAAACTGTTTTTT. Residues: CASQRGATNEKLFF.

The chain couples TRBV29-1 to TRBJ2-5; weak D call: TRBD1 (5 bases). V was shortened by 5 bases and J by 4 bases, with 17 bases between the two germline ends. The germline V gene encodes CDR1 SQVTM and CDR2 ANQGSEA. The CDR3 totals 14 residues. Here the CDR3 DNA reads TGCAGCGTTCGAACCTCGGAAGGGGTAGAGACCCAGTACTTC. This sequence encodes CSVRTSEGVETQYF.

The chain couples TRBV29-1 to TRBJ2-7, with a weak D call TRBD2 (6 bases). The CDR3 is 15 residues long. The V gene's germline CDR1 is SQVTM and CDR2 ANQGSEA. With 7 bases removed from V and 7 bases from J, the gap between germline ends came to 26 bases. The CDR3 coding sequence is TGCAGCGCGGACGGTCCGGGACGTCGGGGAGGAGAGCAGTACTTC. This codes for CSADGPGRRGGEQYF.

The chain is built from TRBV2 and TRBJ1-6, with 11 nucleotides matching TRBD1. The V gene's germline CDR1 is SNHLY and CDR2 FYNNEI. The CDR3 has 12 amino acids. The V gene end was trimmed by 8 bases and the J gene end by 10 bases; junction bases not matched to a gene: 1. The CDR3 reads CASGTGGSPLHF. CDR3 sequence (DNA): TGTGCCAGCGGGACAGGGGGATCACCCCTCCACTTT.

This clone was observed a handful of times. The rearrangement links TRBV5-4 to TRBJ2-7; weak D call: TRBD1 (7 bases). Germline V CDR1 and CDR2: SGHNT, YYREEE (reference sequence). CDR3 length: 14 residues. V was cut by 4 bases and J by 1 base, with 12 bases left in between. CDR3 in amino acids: CASSGGTESYEQYF. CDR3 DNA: TGTGCCAGCAGCGGGGGGACAGAATCCTACGAGCAGTACTTC.